The rows below give T cell receptor beta chains drawn from one sample of a study of control samples from healthy donors and cancer patients. The repertoire was sequenced with immunoSEQ multiplex PCR; TCRdb's copy has only in-frame clones and lacks some. Of about 120,000 clones listed, about 87% were seen once; the top ten hold roughly 3.2%. Sequences were obtained from blood. The receptors shown here come from a man between 35 and 55 years old in good health. Both conserved end residues are part of each CDR3. A D gene is named only where the DNA matches it firmly. Part of the rows lack a size; the others show once, few, many or a class for expanded clones.

d_gene	abundance	v_gene	j_gene	CDR3nt	CDR3aa
NA	NA	TRBV7-6	TRBJ1-5	TGTGCCAGCAGCTTAAATCCTTCACCCCTCAAAACTTATCGCAATCAGCCCCAGCATTTT	CASSLNPSPLKTYRNQPQHF
TRBD1	NA	TRBV7-2	TRBJ2-5	TGTGCCAGCAGCCCCCGGGACAGATTGTACCAAGAGACCCAGTACTTC	CASSPRDRLYQETQYF
NA	NA	TRBV6-4	TRBJ2-1	TGTGCCAGCAGTGTGGGGCCCTTCCCCAATGAGCAGTTCTTC	CASSVGPFPNEQFF
TRBD1	once	TRBV2	TRBJ2-7	TGTGCCAGCAGTGAAGAGATGGGAAGGGACAGGGGACTCTACGAGCAGTACTTC	CASSEEMGRDRGLYEQYF
TRBD1	NA	TRBV5-1	TRBJ1-2	TGCGCCAGCAGCCGGGACAGGGCCTCTATGGGGGTTACCTTC	CASSRDRASMGVTF
NA	few	TRBV5-1	TRBJ1-5	TGCGCCAGCAGCTTGGGGACGGATAGCAATCAGCCCCAGCATTTT	CASSLGTDSNQPQHF
TRBD1	NA	TRBV13	TRBJ1-2	TGTGCCAGCAGCCAAAACAGGGGGCAGAGAGGCTACACCTTC	CASSQNRGQRGYTF
TRBD1	NA	TRBV6-5	TRBJ2-3	TGTGCCAGCAGTTACGACAGGGGGCTGACAGATACGCAGTATTTT	CASSYDRGLTDTQYF
NA	NA	TRBV7-2	TRBJ2-7	TGTGCCAGCAGCTTACCCAACTGGGACACCATCTACGAGCAGTACTTC	CASSLPNWDTIYEQYF
NA	NA	TRBV20-1	TRBJ1-4	TGCAGTGCTAGTAAGGCCCCTAATGAAAAACTGTTTTTT	CSASKAPNEKLFF
NA	NA	TRBV27	TRBJ1-4	TGTGCCAGCAGTTTAGCAGCAACTAATGAAAAACTGTTTTTT	CASSLAATNEKLFF
TRBD1	NA	TRBV29-1	TRBJ1-1	TGCAGCGCCGGACAGGGGTTCGGCACTGAAGCTTTCTTT	CSAGQGFGTEAFF
NA	NA	TRBV24-1	TRBJ2-7	TGTGCCACCAAGCCACACAAGGGGCATTACGAGCAGTACTTC	CATKPHKGHYEQYF
NA	NA	TRBV12-3/TRBV12-4	TRBJ1-1	TGTGCCAGCAGTTTACAAATCAACACTGAAGCTTTCTTT	CASSLQINTEAFF
NA	NA	TRBV30	TRBJ2-7	TGTGCCTGGAGTGTACTTCCCGAGCAGTACTTC	CAWSVLPEQYF
NA	NA	TRBV30	TRBJ1-2	TGTGCCTGGAGTACAGGAGGCTATGGCTACACCTTC	CAWSTGGYGYTF
NA	NA	TRBV29-1	TRBJ2-1	TGCAGCGTTGGTACTGGGACGGCGTGGAATGAGCAGTTCTTC	CSVGTGTAWNEQFF
TRBD1	NA	TRBV20-1	TRBJ2-7	TGCAGTGCCGGGGACAGGGCCGAGCAGTACTTC	CSAGDRAEQYF
NA	NA	TRBV2	TRBJ1-6	TGTGCCAGCTCTCTGTTCTCTAATTCACCCCTCCACTTT	CASSLFSNSPLHF
NA	NA	TRBV27	TRBJ1-5	TGTGCCAGCAGTTTTTCAGGCAATCAGCCCCAGCATTTT	CASSFSGNQPQHF
TRBD1	few	TRBV6-5	TRBJ2-7	TGTGCCAGTAGAGGACAGGGGTACGAGCAGTACTTC	CASRGQGYEQYF
NA	NA	TRBV7-8	TRBJ1-3	TGTGCCAGCAGCTTACCGGGACGGGCTGGAAACACCATATATTTT	CASSLPGRAGNTIYF
TRBD1	NA	TRBV9	TRBJ2-1	TGTGCCAGCAGCGTATGGGACAGGGGGCTCATTGAGCAGTTCTTC	CASSVWDRGLIEQFF
NA	NA	TRBV24-1	TRBJ2-1	TGTGCCACCAGTGATTTCAGGGGCGCGGACAATGAGCAGTTCTTC	CATSDFRGADNEQFF
TRBD2	NA	TRBV11-3	TRBJ2-1	TGTGCCAGCAGCTCCGCACCGGGACTAGCGACCTACAATGAGCAGTTCTTC	CASSSAPGLATYNEQFF
NA	NA	TRBV5-5	TRBJ2-6	TGTGCCAGCAGCTTGCCGAGGGACAATTTCTACTCTGGGGCCAACGTCCTGACTTTC	CASSLPRDNFYSGANVLTF
TRBD1	NA	TRBV24-1	TRBJ1-2	TGTGCCACCAGCGGCAGGGGGCTTAAGTATGGCTACACCTTC	CATSGRGLKYGYTF
NA	NA	TRBV7-2	TRBJ1-3	TGTGCCAGCAGCCCCCGGAGGGGAACCTCTGGAAACACCATATATTTT	CASSPRRGTSGNTIYF
NA	NA	TRBV13	TRBJ2-3	TGTGCCAGCAGCTTAGAAGTGCTAGCAGATACGCAGTATTTT	CASSLEVLADTQYF
TRBD1	NA	TRBV9	TRBJ2-6	TGTGCCAGCAGCGTAACAGGGGGTATCAGATCTGGGGCCAACGTCCTGACTTTC	CASSVTGGIRSGANVLTF
NA	once	TRBV19	TRBJ1-1	TGTGCCAGTAGTATAGGGGAAAACGCTGAAGCTTTCTTT	CASSIGENAEAFF
NA	NA	TRBV4-1	TRBJ1-3	TGCGCCAGCAGCCATATTAAGGATGGAAACACCATATATTTT	CASSHIKDGNTIYF
NA	NA	TRBV24-1	TRBJ2-5	TGTGCCACCAGTGCCGCGGGCCCAGTTCCGGAGACCCAGTACTTC	CATSAAGPVPETQYF
NA	NA	TRBV7-8	TRBJ1-1	TGTGCCAGCAGCTTAGAAGACGGCACTGAAGCTTTCTTT	CASSLEDGTEAFF
NA	NA	TRBV4-3	TRBJ1-2	TGCGCCAGCAGCCAAGATTTCGGGCCCCTACCTAACTATGGCTACACCTTC	CASSQDFGPLPNYGYTF
TRBD1	NA	TRBV5-6	TRBJ2-6	TGTGCCAGCAGCCCAACGACAGGGCTCGGGGCCAACGTCCTGACTTTC	CASSPTTGLGANVLTF
NA	NA	TRBV19	TRBJ1-6	TGTGCCAGTAGTATAGTCAGGCTCGGAAATTCACCCCTCCACTTT	CASSIVRLGNSPLHF
TRBD1	NA	TRBV12-3/TRBV12-4	TRBJ1-2	TGTGCCAGCAGTTTAGGGACAGGGGAGGGCTACACCTTC	CASSLGTGEGYTF
NA	NA	TRBV2	TRBJ1-4	TGTGCCAGCGGAACAGGGCTTAAGGAAAAACTGTTTTTT	CASGTGLKEKLFF
NA	NA	TRBV21-1	TRBJ1-1	TGTGCCAGCAGCAAATCAACAGGGGCGCACTGTGAAGCTTTCTTT	CASSKSTGAHCEAFF
NA	NA	TRBV20-1	TRBJ1-1	TGCAGTGCTAGTGGAAAATCCAACACTGAAGCTTTCTTT	CSASGKSNTEAFF